This T cell receptor (beta chain) was recorded in a study of T cells in localized non-small cell lung cancer. Comments on this clone: The antigen is not known.

Trimming pared 3 bases from V and 2 bases from J, leaving 12 bases between. The V gene's germline CDR1 is SGHRS and CDR2 YFSETQ. This CDR3 spans 15 amino acids. Here immunoSEQ multiplex PCR was the method, and the copy in TCRdb shows in-frame clones only, minus some. This sample yields fewer than 30,000 clones, of which 88% are seen a single time; less than 7% belongs to the top ten. Study findings and constraints: Uninvolved adjacent lung had the highest recorded T cell clonality, with tumor below it. With higher T cell density in blood came longer overall survival. Tumor samples were not multi-region, leaving intratumor heterogeneity unexcluded. In adjacent lung appeared a median about 58 of the top 100 tumor clones.

The sequence was collected from a man aged 40-75 years with stage II lung adenocarcinoma. The chain couples TRBV5-1 to TRBJ1-3; possibly TRBD1 for D (6 bases). Sequencing was performed on PBMCs, taken before any cancer treatment. The CDR3 spells CASSSLPGAGNTIYF. Written as DNA, the CDR3 is TGCGCCAGCAGCTCCCTTCCAGGGGCTGGAAACACCATATATTTT.